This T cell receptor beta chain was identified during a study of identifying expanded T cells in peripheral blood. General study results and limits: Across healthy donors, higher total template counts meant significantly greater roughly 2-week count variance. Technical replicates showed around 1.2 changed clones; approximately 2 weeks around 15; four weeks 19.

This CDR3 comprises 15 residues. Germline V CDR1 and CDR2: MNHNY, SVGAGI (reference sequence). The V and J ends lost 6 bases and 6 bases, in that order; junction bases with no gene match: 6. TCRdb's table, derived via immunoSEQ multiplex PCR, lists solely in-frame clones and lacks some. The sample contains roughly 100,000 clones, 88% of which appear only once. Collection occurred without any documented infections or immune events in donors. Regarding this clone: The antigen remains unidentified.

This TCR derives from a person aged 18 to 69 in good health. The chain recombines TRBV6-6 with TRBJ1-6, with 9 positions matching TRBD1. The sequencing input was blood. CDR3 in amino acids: CASRVTGGGNSPLHF. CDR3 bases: TGTGCCAGCAGGGTTACAGGGGGCGGTAATTCACCCCTCCACTTT.